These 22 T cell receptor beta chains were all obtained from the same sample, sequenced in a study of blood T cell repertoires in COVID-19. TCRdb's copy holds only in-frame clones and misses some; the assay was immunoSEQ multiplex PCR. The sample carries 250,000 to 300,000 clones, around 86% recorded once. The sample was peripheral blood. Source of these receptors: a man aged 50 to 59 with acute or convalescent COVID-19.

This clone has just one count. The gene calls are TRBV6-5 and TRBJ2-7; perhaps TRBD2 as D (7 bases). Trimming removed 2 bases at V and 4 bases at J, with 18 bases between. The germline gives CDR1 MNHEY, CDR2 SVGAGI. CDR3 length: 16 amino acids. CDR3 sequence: CASSYGGGARSYEQYF. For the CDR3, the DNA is TGTGCCAGCAGTTACGGTGGGGGGGCTCGGTCTTACGAGCAGTACTTC.

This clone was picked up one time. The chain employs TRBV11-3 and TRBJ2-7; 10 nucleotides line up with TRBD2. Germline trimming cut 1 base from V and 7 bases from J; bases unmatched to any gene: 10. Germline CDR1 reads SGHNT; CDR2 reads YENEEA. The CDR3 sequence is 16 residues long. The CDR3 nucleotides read TGTGCCAGCAGCTTAGCTGGAGCGGGGGGGCGAGGGGAGCAGTACTTC. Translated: CASSLAGAGGRGEQYF.

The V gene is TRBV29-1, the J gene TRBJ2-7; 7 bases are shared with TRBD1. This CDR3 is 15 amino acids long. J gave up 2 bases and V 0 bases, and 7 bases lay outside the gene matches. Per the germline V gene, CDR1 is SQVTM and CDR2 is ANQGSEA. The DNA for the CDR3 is TGCAGCGTTGAAGATCCCGGGACAGAGACCTACGAGCAGTACTTC. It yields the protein CSVEDPGTETYEQYF.

The CDR3 protein is CASSPYSGVGTQYF. The CDR3 DNA is TGTGCCAGCAGCCCTTATAGCGGGGTAGGGACCCAGTACTTC. The chain recombines TRBV9 with TRBJ2-5, with 8 bases fitting TRBD2. Germline CDR1 and CDR2: SGDLS and YYNGEE. Losses at the gene ends were 4 bases for V and 7 bases for J; bases not matched to a gene: 9. The CDR3 sequence is 14 residues long.

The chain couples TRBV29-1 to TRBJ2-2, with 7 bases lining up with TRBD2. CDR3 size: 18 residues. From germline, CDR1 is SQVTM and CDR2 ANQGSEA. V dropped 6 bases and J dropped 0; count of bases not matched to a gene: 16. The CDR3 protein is CSVVFRGETTANTGELFF. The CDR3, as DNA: TGCAGCGTGGTCTTCCGGGGGGAGACGACCGCGAACACCGGGGAGCTGTTTTTT.

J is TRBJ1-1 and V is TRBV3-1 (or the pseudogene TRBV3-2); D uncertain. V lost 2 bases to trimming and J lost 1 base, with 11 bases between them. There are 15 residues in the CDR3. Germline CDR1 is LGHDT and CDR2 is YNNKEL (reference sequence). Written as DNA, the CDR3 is TGTGCCAGCAGCCAATCCCCGGACTGGAACACTGAAGCTTTCTTT. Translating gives CASSQSPDWNTEAFF.

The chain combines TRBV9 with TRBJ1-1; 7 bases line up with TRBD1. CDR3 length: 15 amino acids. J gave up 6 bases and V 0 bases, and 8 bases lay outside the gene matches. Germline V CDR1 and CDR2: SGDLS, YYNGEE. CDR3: CASSVVGRGLAEAFF. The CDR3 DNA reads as TGTGCCAGCAGCGTAGTGGGCAGGGGGTTAGCTGAAGCTTTCTTT.

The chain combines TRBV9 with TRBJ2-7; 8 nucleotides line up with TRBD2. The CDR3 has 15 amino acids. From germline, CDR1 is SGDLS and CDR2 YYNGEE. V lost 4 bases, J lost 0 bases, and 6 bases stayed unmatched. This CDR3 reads CASSPRGVISYEQYF. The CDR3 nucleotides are TGTGCCAGCAGCCCGCGGGGGGTAATCTCCTACGAGCAGTACTTC.

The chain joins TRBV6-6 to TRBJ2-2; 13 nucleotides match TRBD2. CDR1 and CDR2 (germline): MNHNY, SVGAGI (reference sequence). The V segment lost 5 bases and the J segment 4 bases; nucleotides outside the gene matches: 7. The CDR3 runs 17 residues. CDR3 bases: TGTGCCAGCAGTCCACAACTAGCGGGGGGGACCACCGGGGAGCTGTTTTTT. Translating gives CASSPQLAGGTTGELFF.

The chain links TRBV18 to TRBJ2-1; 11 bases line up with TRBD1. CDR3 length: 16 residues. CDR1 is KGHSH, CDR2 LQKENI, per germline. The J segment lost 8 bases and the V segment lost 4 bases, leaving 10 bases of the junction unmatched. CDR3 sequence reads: CASSHRDRGSMDEQFF. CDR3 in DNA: TGTGCCAGCTCACACCGGGACAGGGGGTCTATGGATGAGCAGTTCTTC.

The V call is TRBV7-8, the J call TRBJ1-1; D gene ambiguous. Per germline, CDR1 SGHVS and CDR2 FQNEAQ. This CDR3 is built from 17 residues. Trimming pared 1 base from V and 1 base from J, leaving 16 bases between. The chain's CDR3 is CASSLEGGEPTNTEAFF. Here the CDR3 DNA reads TGTGCCAGCAGCTTAGAGGGCGGGGAACCGACGAACACTGAAGCTTTCTTT.

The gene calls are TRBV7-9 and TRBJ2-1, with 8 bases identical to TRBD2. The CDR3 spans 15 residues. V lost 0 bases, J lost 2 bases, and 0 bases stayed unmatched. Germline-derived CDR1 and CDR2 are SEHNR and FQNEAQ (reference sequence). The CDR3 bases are TGTGCCAGCAGCTTAGCGGGACTAGCCTACAATGAGCAGTTCTTC. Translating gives CASSLAGLAYNEQFF.

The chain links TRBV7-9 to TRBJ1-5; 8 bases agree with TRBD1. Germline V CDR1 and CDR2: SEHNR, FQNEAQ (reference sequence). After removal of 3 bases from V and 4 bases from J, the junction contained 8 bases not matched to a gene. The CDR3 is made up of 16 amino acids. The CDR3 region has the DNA TGTGCCAGCAGCTTCGCTGACAGGGGTTTTAATCAGCCCCAGCATTTT. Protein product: CASSFADRGFNQPQHF.

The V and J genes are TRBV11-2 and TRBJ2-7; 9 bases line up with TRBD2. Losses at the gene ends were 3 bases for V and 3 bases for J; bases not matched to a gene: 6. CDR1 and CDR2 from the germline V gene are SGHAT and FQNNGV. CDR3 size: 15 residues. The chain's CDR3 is CASSFIAGDFYEQYF. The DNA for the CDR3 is TGTGCCAGCAGCTTCATAGCGGGGGATTTCTACGAGCAGTACTTC.

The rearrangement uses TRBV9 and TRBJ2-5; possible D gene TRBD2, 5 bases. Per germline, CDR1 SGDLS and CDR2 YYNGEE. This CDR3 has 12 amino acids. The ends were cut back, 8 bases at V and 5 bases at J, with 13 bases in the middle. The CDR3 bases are TGTGCCAGTACCCCGGGGTGGGAGACCCAGTACTTC. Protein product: CASTPGWETQYF.

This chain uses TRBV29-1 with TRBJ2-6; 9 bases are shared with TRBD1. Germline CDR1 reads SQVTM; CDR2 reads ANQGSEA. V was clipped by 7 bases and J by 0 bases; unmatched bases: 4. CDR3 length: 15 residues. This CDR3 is CSAGTGSSGANVLTF. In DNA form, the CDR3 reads TGCAGCGCCGGGACAGGGTCCTCTGGGGCCAACGTCCTGACTTTC.

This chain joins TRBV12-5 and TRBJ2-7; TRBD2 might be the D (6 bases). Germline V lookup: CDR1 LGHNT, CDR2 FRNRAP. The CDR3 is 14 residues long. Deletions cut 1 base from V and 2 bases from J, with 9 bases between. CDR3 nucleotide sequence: TGTGCTAGTGGTTTGGGGGGGGATCCCTACGAGCAGTACTTC. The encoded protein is CASGLGGDPYEQYF.

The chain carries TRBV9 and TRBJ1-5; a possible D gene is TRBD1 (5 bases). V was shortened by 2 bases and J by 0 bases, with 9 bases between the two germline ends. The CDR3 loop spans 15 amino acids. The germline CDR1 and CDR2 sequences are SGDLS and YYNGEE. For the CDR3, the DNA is TGTGCCAGCAGCGTCGGGGGTCTTAGCAATCAGCCCCAGCATTTT. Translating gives CASSVGGLSNQPQHF.

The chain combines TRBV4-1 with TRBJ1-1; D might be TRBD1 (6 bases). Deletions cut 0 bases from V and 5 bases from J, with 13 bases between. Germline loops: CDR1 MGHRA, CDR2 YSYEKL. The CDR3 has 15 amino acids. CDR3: CASSQEQGLGTEAFF. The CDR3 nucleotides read TGCGCCAGCAGCCAAGAACAGGGATTGGGAACTGAAGCTTTCTTT.

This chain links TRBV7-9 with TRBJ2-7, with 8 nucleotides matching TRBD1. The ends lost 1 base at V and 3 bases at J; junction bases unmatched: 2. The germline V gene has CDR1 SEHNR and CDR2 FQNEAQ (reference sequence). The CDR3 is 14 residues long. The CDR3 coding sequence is TGTGCCAGCAGCTTAGGAGGACAGGGCTACGAGCAGTACTTC. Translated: CASSLGGQGYEQYF.

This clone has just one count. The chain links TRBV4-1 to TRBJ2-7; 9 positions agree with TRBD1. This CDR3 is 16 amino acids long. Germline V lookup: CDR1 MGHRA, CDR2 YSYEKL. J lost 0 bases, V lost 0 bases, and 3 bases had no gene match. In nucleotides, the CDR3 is TGCGCCAGCAGCCAAGAAGGACAGGGGACCTCCTACGAGCAGTACTTC. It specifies CASSQEGQGTSYEQYF.

The CDR3 reads CAAGPLDYGYTF. CDR3 DNA: TGTGCCGCAGGGCCGCTTGACTATGGCTACACCTTC. The chain uses TRBV2 and TRBJ1-2; perhaps TRBD1 as D (5 bases). CDR1 and CDR2 (germline): SNHLY, FYNNEI. V was clipped by 11 bases and J by 3 bases, with 13 bases between them. The CDR3 spans 12 residues.